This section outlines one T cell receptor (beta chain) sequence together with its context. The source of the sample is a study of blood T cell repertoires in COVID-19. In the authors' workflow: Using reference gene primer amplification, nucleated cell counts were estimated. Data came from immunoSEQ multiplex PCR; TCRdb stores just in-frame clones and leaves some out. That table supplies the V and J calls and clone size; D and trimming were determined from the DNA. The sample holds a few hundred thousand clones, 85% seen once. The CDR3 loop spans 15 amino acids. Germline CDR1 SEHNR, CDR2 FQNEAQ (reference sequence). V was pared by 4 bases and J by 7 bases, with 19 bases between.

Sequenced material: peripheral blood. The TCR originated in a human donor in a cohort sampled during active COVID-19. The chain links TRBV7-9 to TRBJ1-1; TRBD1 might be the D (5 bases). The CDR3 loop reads CASSSREVNTYEAFF. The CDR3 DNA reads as TGTGCCAGCAGCTCCAGGGAAGTGAACACGTATGAAGCTTTCTTT.